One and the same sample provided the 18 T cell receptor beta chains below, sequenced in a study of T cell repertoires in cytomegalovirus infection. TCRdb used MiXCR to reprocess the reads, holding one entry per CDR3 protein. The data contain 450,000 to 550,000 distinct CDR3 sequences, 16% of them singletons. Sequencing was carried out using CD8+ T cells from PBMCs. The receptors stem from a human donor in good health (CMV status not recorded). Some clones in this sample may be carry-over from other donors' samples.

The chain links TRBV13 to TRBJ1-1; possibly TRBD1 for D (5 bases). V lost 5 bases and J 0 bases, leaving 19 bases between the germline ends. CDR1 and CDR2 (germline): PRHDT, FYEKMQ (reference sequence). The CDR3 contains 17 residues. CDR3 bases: TGTGCCAGCAGCCCGATTCCCCGGGGGGGGATGAACACTGAAGCTTTCTTT. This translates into CASSPIPRGGMNTEAFF.

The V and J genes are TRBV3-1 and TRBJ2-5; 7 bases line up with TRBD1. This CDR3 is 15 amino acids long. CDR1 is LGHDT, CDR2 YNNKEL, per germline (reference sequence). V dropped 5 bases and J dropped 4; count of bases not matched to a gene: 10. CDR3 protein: CASSYHDRVGETQYF. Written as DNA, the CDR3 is TGTGCCAGCAGCTACCACGACAGGGTCGGAGAGACCCAGTACTTC.

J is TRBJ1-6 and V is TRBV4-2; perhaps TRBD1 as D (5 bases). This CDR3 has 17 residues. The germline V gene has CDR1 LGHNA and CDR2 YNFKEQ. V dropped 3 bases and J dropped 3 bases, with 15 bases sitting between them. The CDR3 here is CASSHDYQGDYNSPLHF. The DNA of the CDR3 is TGTGCCAGCAGCCACGATTACCAGGGTGACTATAATTCACCCCTCCACTTT.

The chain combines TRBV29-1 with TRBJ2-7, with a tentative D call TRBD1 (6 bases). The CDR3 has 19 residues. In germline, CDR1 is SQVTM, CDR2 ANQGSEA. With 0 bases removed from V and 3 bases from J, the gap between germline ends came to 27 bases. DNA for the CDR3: TGCAGCGTTGAAGAAACTACAGGGACGGGTCGAAAGCGCCACTACGAGCAGTACTTC. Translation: CSVEETTGTGRKRHYEQYF.

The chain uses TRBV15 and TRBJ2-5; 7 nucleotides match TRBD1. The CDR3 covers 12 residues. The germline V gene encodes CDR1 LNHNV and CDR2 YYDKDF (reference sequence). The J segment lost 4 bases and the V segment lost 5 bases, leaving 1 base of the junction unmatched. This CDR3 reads CATSYRGETQYF. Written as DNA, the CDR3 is TGTGCCACCAGCTACAGGGGAGAGACCCAGTACTTC.

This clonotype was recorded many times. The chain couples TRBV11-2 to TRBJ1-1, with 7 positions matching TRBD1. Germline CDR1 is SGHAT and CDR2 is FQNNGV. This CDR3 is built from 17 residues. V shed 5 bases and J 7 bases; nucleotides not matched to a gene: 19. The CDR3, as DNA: TGTGCCAGCAGCCCCTGGACAGGTCAACCAATCTCGGGTGAAGCTTTCTTT. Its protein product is CASSPWTGQPISGEAFF.

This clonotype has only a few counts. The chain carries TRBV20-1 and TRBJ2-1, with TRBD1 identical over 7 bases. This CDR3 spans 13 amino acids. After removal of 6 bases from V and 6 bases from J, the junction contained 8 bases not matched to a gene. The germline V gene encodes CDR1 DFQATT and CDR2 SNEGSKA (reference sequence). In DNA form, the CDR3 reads TGCAGTGCCACCGACAGGGTTGGCAATGAGCAGTTCTTC. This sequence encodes CSATDRVGNEQFF.

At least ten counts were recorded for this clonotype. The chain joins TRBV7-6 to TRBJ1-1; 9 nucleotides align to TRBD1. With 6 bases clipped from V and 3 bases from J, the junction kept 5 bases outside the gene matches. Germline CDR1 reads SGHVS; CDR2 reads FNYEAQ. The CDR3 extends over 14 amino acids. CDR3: CASSRDRGDTEAFF. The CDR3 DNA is TGTGCCAGCAGTCGTGACAGGGGGGACACTGAAGCTTTCTTT.

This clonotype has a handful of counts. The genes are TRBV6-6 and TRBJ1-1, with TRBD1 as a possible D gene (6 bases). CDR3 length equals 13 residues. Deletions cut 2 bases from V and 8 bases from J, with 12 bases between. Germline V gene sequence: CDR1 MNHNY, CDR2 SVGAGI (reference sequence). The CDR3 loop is CASSYGQSIEAFF. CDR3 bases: TGTGCCAGCAGTTACGGACAGTCCATCGAAGCTTTCTTT.

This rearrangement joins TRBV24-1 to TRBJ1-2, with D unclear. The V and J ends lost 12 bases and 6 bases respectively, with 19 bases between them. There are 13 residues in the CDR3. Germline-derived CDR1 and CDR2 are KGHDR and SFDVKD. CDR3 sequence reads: CAPSKTLPHGYTF. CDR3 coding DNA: TGTGCCCCTTCGAAGACTTTACCGCATGGCTACACCTTC.

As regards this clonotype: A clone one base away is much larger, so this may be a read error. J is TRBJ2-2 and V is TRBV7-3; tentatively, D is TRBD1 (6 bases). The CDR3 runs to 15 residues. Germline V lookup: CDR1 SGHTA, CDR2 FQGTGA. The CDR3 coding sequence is TGTGCCAGCAGCTCCTCAGGGGCAAGCCACGGGGTGCTGTTTTTT. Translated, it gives CASSSSGASHGVLFF.

CDR3 DNA sequence: TGTGCCAGCAGCCAAGACAGGGGTTCCGATGAGACCCAGTACTTC. Residues: CASSQDRGSDETQYF. The rearrangement joins TRBV14 to TRBJ2-5, with D maybe TRBD1 (6 bases). Between the trimmed V and J ends, which lost 0 bases and 5 bases, there was a span of 13 bases. The CDR3 runs 15 residues. Per the germline V gene, CDR1 is SGHDN and CDR2 is FVKESK.

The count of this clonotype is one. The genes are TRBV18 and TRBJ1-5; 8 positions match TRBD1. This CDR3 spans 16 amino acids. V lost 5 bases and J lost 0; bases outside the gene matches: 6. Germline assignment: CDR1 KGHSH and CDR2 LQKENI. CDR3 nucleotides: TGTGCCAGCTCAACAACAGGGGGATTTAGCAATCAGCCCCAGCATTTT. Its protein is CASSTTGGFSNQPQHF.

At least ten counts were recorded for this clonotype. The CDR3: CASSLEGRLAAEQYF. Written as DNA, the CDR3 is TGTGCCAGCAGCTTGGAAGGACGACTAGCGGCCGAGCAGTACTTC. J is TRBJ2-7 and V is TRBV7-9; 9 nucleotides line up with TRBD2. CDR1 and CDR2 from the germline V gene are SEHNR and FQNEAQ (reference sequence). CDR3 size: 15 residues. Unmatched junction bases numbered 9, after V lost 3 bases and J lost 6 bases.

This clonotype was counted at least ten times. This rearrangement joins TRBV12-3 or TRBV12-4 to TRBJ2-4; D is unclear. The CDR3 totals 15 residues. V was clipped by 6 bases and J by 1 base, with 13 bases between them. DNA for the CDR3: TGTGCCAGCAGGCTCTCCGTTTCGGCCAAAAACATTCAGTACTTC. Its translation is CASRLSVSAKNIQYF.

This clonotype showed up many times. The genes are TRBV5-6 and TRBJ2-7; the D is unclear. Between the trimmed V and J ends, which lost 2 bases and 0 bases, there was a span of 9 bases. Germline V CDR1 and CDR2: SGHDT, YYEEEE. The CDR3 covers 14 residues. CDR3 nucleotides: TGTGCCAGCAGCTTACCACTGAACTCCTACGAGCAGTACTTC. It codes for CASSLPLNSYEQYF.

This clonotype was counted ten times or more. The CDR3 bases are TGTGCCAGCAGCTTCCTAAGGGGGAGCGGCTACAATGAGCAGTTCTTC. Translation: CASSFLRGSGYNEQFF. This chain links TRBV7-8 with TRBJ2-1; D might be TRBD1 (6 bases). Per germline, CDR1 SGHVS and CDR2 FQNEAQ. V was cut by 3 bases and J by 3 bases, with 15 bases left in between. CDR3 size: 16 residues.

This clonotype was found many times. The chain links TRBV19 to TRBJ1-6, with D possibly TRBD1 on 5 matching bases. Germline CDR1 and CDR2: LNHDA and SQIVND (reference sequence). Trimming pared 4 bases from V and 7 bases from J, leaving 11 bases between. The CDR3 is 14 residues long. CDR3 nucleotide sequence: TGTGCCAGTAGTAAAGGGACCCGCAATTCACCCCTCCACTTT. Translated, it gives CASSKGTRNSPLHF.